A selection of T cell receptor beta chains follows, all from one sample in a study of T cell responses to AZD1222 COVID-19 vaccine. Assay: immunoSEQ multiplex PCR; the TCRdb copy retains only in-frame clones and omits some. The sample yields about 180,000 clones, 85% to 95% seen once. The material sequenced was peripheral blood, taken 28 days after the second AZD1222 dose. Receptors were obtained from an adult who received the AZD1222 COVID-19 vaccine. CDR3s include the opening cysteine and the closing phenylalanine or tryptophan. Each record gives: clone size, J gene, D gene, V gene, CDR3 protein, CDR3 DNA. A D gene is named only where the DNA matches it firmly. Clone size is given for some rows only: seen once, a few or many times, or a class if the clone is expanded.

size: -
J: TRBJ2-7
D: TRBD1
V: TRBV12-3/TRBV12-4
CDR3: CASRPGQGLEQYF
DNA: TGTGCCAGCAGACCGGGACAGGGACTTGAACAGTACTTC

size: -
J: TRBJ1-3
D: -
V: TRBV6-5
CDR3: CASKTSSGNTIYF
DNA: TGTGCCAGCAAAACAAGCTCTGGAAACACCATATATTTT

size: -
J: TRBJ2-1
D: TRBD2
V: TRBV27
CDR3: CASSPQAGGRHNEQFF
DNA: TGTGCCAGCAGTCCCCAAGCGGGAGGCCGGCACAATGAGCAGTTCTTC

size: -
J: TRBJ1-5
D: -
V: TRBV6-5
CDR3: CASRIWGNQPQHF
DNA: TGTGCCAGCAGGATATGGGGCAATCAGCCCCAGCATTTT

size: -
J: TRBJ2-3
D: -
V: TRBV14
CDR3: CASSQVTDTQYF
DNA: TGTGCCAGCAGCCAAGTAACAGATACGCAGTATTTT

size: -
J: TRBJ1-1
D: -
V: TRBV11-1
CDR3: CASSSPNRAEAFF
DNA: TGTGCCAGCAGCTCGCCCAACAGGGCTGAAGCTTTCTTT

size: -
J: TRBJ2-1
D: -
V: TRBV30
CDR3: CAWVRLAYNEQFF
DNA: TGTGCCTGGGTACGTCTGGCCTACAATGAGCAGTTCTTC

size: -
J: TRBJ2-1
D: -
V: TRBV27
CDR3: CASSLSGGNEQFF
DNA: TGTGCCAGCAGTTTATCAGGGGGCAATGAGCAGTTCTTC

size: once
J: TRBJ1-2
D: TRBD1
V: TRBV29-1
CDR3: CSSEPRAEGALAYGYTF
DNA: TGCAGCTCGGAGCCTAGGGCCGAGGGGGCGCTTGCCTATGGCTACACCTTC

size: -
J: TRBJ2-7
D: TRBD2
V: TRBV5-6
CDR3: CASSLSPSGNMYEQYF
DNA: TGTGCCAGCAGCTTGTCTCCTAGCGGGAACATGTACGAGCAGTACTTC

size: -
J: TRBJ2-5
D: -
V: TRBV5-4
CDR3: CASSLDVWETQYF
DNA: TGTGCCAGCAGCCTGGACGTGTGGGAGACCCAGTACTTC

size: -
J: TRBJ1-1
D: -
V: TRBV9
CDR3: CASSPGPRNTEAFF
DNA: TGTGCCAGCAGCCCGGGACCGAGGAACACTGAAGCTTTCTTT

size: -
J: TRBJ2-7
D: -
V: TRBV6-5
CDR3: CASSWSLAETYEQYF
DNA: TGTGCCAGCAGTTGGTCGCTAGCTGAAACCTACGAGCAGTACTTC

size: -
J: TRBJ2-2
D: -
V: TRBV7-9
CDR3: CATPGERTGELFF
DNA: TGTGCCACCCCGGGAGAGCGCACCGGGGAGCTGTTTTTT

size: -
J: TRBJ2-7
D: -
V: TRBV6-5
CDR3: CASSYSKRVGEQYF
DNA: TGTGCCAGCAGTTACTCGAAAAGGGTTGGGGAGCAGTACTTC

size: -
J: TRBJ2-7
D: -
V: TRBV29-1
CDR3: CSVAGHTYEQYF
DNA: TGCAGCGTCGCGGGACACACCTACGAGCAGTACTTC

size: -
J: TRBJ1-1
D: -
V: TRBV5-1
CDR3: CASSFGEVGNTEAFF
DNA: TGCGCCAGCAGCTTCGGAGAAGTTGGGAACACTGAAGCTTTCTTT

size: -
J: TRBJ1-2
D: -
V: TRBV2
CDR3: CASKRTGSYGYTF
DNA: TGTGCCAGCAAACGGACCGGGAGTTATGGCTACACCTTC

size: -
J: TRBJ1-1
D: -
V: TRBV7-2
CDR3: CASSAFGSMNTEAFF
DNA: TGTGCCAGCAGCGCCTTCGGGAGTATGAACACTGAAGCTTTCTTT

size: -
J: TRBJ2-7
D: TRBD2
V: TRBV11-2
CDR3: CASSLAGGPYEQYF
DNA: TGTGCCAGCAGCTTAGCGGGAGGGCCTTACGAGCAGTACTTC

size: once
J: TRBJ1-4
D: TRBD1
V: TRBV29-1
CDR3: CSVAGGQGVYEKLFF
DNA: TGCAGCGTTGCCGGGGGACAGGGGGTTTATGAAAAACTGTTTTTT

size: -
J: TRBJ2-3
D: TRBD2
V: TRBV28
CDR3: CAIKGLAGQLSTDTQYF
DNA: TGTGCCATAAAGGGACTAGCGGGTCAATTAAGCACAGATACGCAGTATTTT

size: -
J: TRBJ2-1
D: -
V: TRBV7-9
CDR3: CASSRLGAMDEQFF
DNA: TGTGCCAGCAGCCGGTTGGGGGCAATGGATGAGCAGTTCTTC

size: -
J: TRBJ2-1
D: TRBD2
V: TRBV19
CDR3: CASSMERGAPYNEQFF
DNA: TGTGCCAGTAGTATGGAGCGGGGGGCGCCCTACAATGAGCAGTTCTTC

size: -
J: TRBJ2-7
D: -
V: TRBV6-6
CDR3: CASSYRDGSYEQYF
DNA: TGTGCCAGCAGTTACCGGGACGGATCCTACGAGCAGTACTTC

size: -
J: TRBJ2-1
D: -
V: TRBV4-1
CDR3: CASSPTWASRGLRDEQFF
DNA: TGCGCCAGCAGCCCGACCTGGGCCTCTAGAGGTTTACGGGATGAGCAGTTCTTC

size: -
J: TRBJ2-3
D: -
V: TRBV7-9
CDR3: CASSLGYRTPDTQYF
DNA: TGTGCCAGCAGCTTAGGTTACAGGACCCCAGATACGCAGTATTTT

size: -
J: TRBJ2-3
D: -
V: TRBV19
CDR3: CASSIGSGGRDTQYF
DNA: TGTGCCAGTAGTATAGGGTCGGGGGGCAGGGATACGCAGTATTTT

size: -
J: TRBJ1-5
D: -
V: TRBV18
CDR3: CASSLTADQPQHF
DNA: TGTGCCAGCTCGCTGACGGCGGATCAGCCCCAGCATTTT

size: -
J: TRBJ2-1
D: TRBD2
V: TRBV9
CDR3: CASSALGGRSSYNEQFF
DNA: TGTGCCAGCAGCGCCCTGGGGGGGAGGTCCTCCTACAATGAGCAGTTCTTC

size: -
J: TRBJ2-5
D: -
V: TRBV25-1
CDR3: CASSELGETQYF
DNA: TGTGCCAGCAGTGAGTTGGGGGAGACCCAGTACTTC

size: -
J: TRBJ2-1
D: -
V: TRBV9
CDR3: CASTRSRIQGTYNEQFF
DNA: TGTGCCAGCACCAGGTCTCGCATACAGGGTACCTACAATGAGCAGTTCTTC

size: -
J: TRBJ2-4
D: -
V: TRBV5-1
CDR3: CASSLVTRGGGGNIQYF
DNA: TGCGCCAGCAGCTTGGTAACTCGCGGGGGCGGGGGAAACATTCAGTACTTC

size: -
J: TRBJ2-5
D: -
V: TRBV28
CDR3: CASSADSSYQETQYF
DNA: TGTGCCAGCAGTGCTGACTCTTCGTACCAAGAGACCCAGTACTTC

size: -
J: TRBJ2-2
D: -
V: TRBV7-3
CDR3: CASSLVGVANTGELFF
DNA: TGTGCCAGCAGCTTGGTGGGGGTGGCGAACACCGGGGAGCTGTTTTTT

size: few
J: TRBJ1-6
D: TRBD1
V: TRBV11-1
CDR3: CASSHRGNNSPLHF
DNA: TGTGCCAGCAGCCACAGGGGGAATAATTCACCCCTCCACTTT

size: -
J: TRBJ2-7
D: TRBD1
V: TRBV27
CDR3: CASSSLDRVEQYF
DNA: TGTGCCAGCAGTTCCCTGGACAGGGTCGAGCAGTACTTC

size: -
J: TRBJ2-1
D: -
V: TRBV20-1
CDR3: CSASTGNEQFF
DNA: TGCAGTGCCTCAACGGGGAATGAGCAGTTCTTC

size: -
J: TRBJ2-7
D: TRBD2
V: TRBV3-1/TRBV3-2
CDR3: CASSLLTSGRTEQYF
DNA: TGTGCCAGCAGCCTCCTGACTAGCGGGAGAACCGAGCAGTACTTC

size: -
J: TRBJ1-1
D: TRBD1
V: TRBV3-1/TRBV3-2
CDR3: CASSWDSLNTEAFF
DNA: TGTGCCAGCAGCTGGGACAGCCTGAACACTGAAGCTTTCTTT

size: -
J: TRBJ1-4
D: -
V: TRBV9
CDR3: CASSVHATNEKLFF
DNA: TGTGCCAGCAGCGTTCATGCAACTAATGAAAAACTGTTTTTT

size: -
J: TRBJ2-1
D: -
V: TRBV15
CDR3: CATSRVYNEQFF
DNA: TGTGCCACCAGCAGGGTATACAATGAGCAGTTCTTC

size: -
J: TRBJ2-2
D: -
V: TRBV25-1
CDR3: CASSESDLYTGELFF
DNA: TGTGCCAGCAGTGAATCCGACCTATACACCGGGGAGCTGTTTTTT

size: -
J: TRBJ2-3
D: -
V: TRBV29-1
CDR3: CSVEEMTDTQYF
DNA: TGCAGCGTGGAAGAAATGACAGATACGCAGTATTTT

size: -
J: TRBJ1-2
D: TRBD1
V: TRBV12-3/TRBV12-4
CDR3: CASSDRAYGYTF
DNA: TGTGCCAGCTCGGACAGGGCCTATGGCTACACCTTC

size: -
J: TRBJ1-4
D: -
V: TRBV7-2
CDR3: CASSLEQGNEKLFF
DNA: TGTGCCAGCAGCTTAGAACAGGGTAATGAAAAACTGTTTTTT

size: -
J: TRBJ1-6
D: -
V: TRBV28
CDR3: CASRIIGSPLHF
DNA: TGTGCCAGCAGAATAATCGGTTCACCCCTCCACTTT

size: -
J: TRBJ2-3
D: TRBD2
V: TRBV7-9
CDR3: CASSRTSGGADTQYF
DNA: TGTGCCAGCAGCCGGACTAGCGGGGGAGCAGATACGCAGTATTTT

size: few
J: TRBJ1-4
D: -
V: TRBV28
CDR3: CASSYPRVYEKLFF
DNA: TGTGCCAGCAGCTATCCACGAGTTTATGAAAAACTGTTTTTT

size: -
J: TRBJ1-1
D: -
V: TRBV15
CDR3: CATSREKTSGNTEAFF
DNA: TGTGCCACCAGCAGAGAAAAAACCTCAGGGAACACTGAAGCTTTCTTT

size: once
J: TRBJ1-2
D: -
V: TRBV19
CDR3: CASSMTGRYGYTF
DNA: TGTGCCAGTAGTATGACAGGACGGTATGGCTACACCTTC

size: once
J: TRBJ1-4
D: TRBD1
V: TRBV5-1
CDR3: CASSLTAGGEKLFF
DNA: TGCGCCAGCAGCTTGACGGCAGGGGGTGAAAAACTGTTTTTT

size: -
J: TRBJ1-6
D: -
V: TRBV5-6
CDR3: CASSPRVRYNSPLHF
DNA: TGTGCCAGCAGCCCGAGGGTCCGTTATAATTCACCCCTCCACTTT

size: -
J: TRBJ1-1
D: TRBD1
V: TRBV7-9
CDR3: CASSQGQGMNTEAFF
DNA: TGTGCCAGCAGCCAAGGACAGGGGATGAACACTGAAGCTTTCTTT

size: -
J: TRBJ1-2
D: -
V: TRBV28
CDR3: CASSLPVPSNGYTF
DNA: TGTGCCAGCAGTCTTCCCGTCCCCTCTAATGGCTACACCTTC

size: -
J: TRBJ2-3
D: TRBD2
V: TRBV11-2
CDR3: CASSFDLAGDSDTQYF
DNA: TGTGCCAGCAGCTTCGACCTAGCGGGAGACTCAGATACGCAGTATTTT

size: -
J: TRBJ1-6
D: TRBD1
V: TRBV9
CDR3: CASSGGQDYNSPLHF
DNA: TGTGCCAGCAGCGGAGGACAGGACTATAATTCACCCCTCCACTTT

size: once
J: TRBJ1-6
D: -
V: TRBV18
CDR3: CASSLSIVGPDSPLHF
DNA: TGTGCCAGCTCACTATCGATTGTGGGTCCTGATTCACCCCTCCACTTT

size: -
J: TRBJ2-7
D: -
V: TRBV10-3
CDR3: CAISESDQSWVAYEQYF
DNA: TGTGCCATCAGTGAGAGTGACCAGTCATGGGTCGCCTACGAGCAGTACTTC